The 16 T cell receptor beta chains reported below all come from one sample, sequenced in a study of T cells in Graves' hyperthyroidism and ophthalmopathy. There were TCR beta CDR3 regions amplified from RNA transcripts. The TCR CDR3 was amplified in a first-round RT-PCR using the HTBI primer set. TCRdb independently ran MiXCR on the multiplex PCR reads; one entry per CDR3 protein. The sample has more than 350,000 distinct CDR3 sequences; 17% are singletons. Sequencing was carried out using blood. The receptors were gathered from a woman aged 30 to 39 with Graves' hyperthyroidism that later progressed to Graves' ophthalmopathy.

This clonotype was seen at least ten times. This chain links TRBV2 with TRBJ1-5, with 7 bases matching TRBD1. V was pared by 6 bases and J by 4 bases, with 3 bases of the junction left unmatched. Germline CDR1 is SNHLY and CDR2 is FYNNEI. This CDR3 is 13 amino acids long. The CDR3 sequence is CASRMDRNQPQHF. The DNA for the CDR3 is TGTGCCAGCAGAATGGACAGGAATCAGCCCCAGCATTTT.

In this sample, this clonotype turned up many times. V is TRBV27 and J is TRBJ2-7; 10 nucleotides agree with TRBD1. CDR3 length: 17 amino acids. CDR1 and CDR2 from the germline V gene are MNHEY and SMNVEV (reference sequence). The junction had 14 bases not matched to a gene; V was cut back by 6 bases and J by 3 bases. The CDR3 sequence: CASRQLAPGQGIYEQYF. The DNA of the CDR3 is TGTGCCAGCAGACAACTAGCCCCGGGACAGGGGATCTACGAGCAGTACTTC.

The sample holds many counts of this clonotype. J is TRBJ1-1 and V is TRBV30; D is possibly TRBD1 (6 bases). V dropped 5 bases and J dropped 5 bases, with 12 bases sitting between them. CDR1 is GTSNPN, CDR2 SVGIG, per germline (reference sequence). CDR3 size: 12 residues. The CDR3 DNA sequence: TGTGCCTGGGTCTTGGGACATACTGAAGCTTTCTTT. It codes for CAWVLGHTEAFF.

This clonotype was seen ten or more times. The J gene is TRBJ1-2, the V gene TRBV30; D is undetermined. CDR1 GTSNPN and CDR2 SVGIG come from the germline V gene (reference sequence). The V gene lost 2 bases and the J gene lost 0 bases, with 13 bases spanning the gap. The CDR3 is 15 amino acids. The CDR3 DNA follows: TGTGCCTGGAGTAACCCTTACGCCTCTAACTATGGCTACACCTTC. Translating gives CAWSNPYASNYGYTF.

In this sample, this clonotype turned up a few times. V and J are TRBV27 and TRBJ1-2; D possibly corresponds to TRBD1 (5 bases). V gave up 5 bases and J gave up 1 base, with 14 bases separating them. This CDR3 has 15 amino acids. CDR1 is MNHEY and CDR2 is SMNVEV in the germline V gene (reference sequence). In DNA, the CDR3 is TGTGCCAGCAGTCACCGCGGGGGGTTTAACTATGGCTACACCTTC. Translated: CASSHRGGFNYGYTF.

This clonotype was counted only a few times. The V and J genes are TRBV19 and TRBJ1-5, with D unresolved. V lost 7 bases and J 0 bases, leaving 13 bases between the germline ends. The CDR3 is made up of 15 amino acids. Germline CDR1 is LNHDA and CDR2 is SQIVND (reference sequence). CDR3 amino acids: CASKPWAYSNQPQHF. The CDR3 DNA reads as TGTGCCAGTAAACCTTGGGCTTATAGCAATCAGCCCCAGCATTTT.

This clonotype occurred many times. This rearrangement joins TRBV2 to TRBJ1-2; D call uncertain. The CDR3 is made up of 10 amino acids. The germline CDR1 and CDR2 sequences are SNHLY and FYNNEI. V lost 9 bases and J lost 5, with 7 bases in between. This CDR3 reads CASGQYGYTF. Here the CDR3 DNA reads TGTGCCAGTGGGCAGTATGGCTACACCTTC.

Ten or more counts support this clonotype. This rearrangement joins TRBV2 to TRBJ2-1; 9 positions agree with TRBD2. V trimming: 6 bases; J trimming: 4 bases; junction bases outside the gene matches: 4. CDR3 length: 14 residues. Germline values: CDR1 SNHLY, CDR2 FYNNEI. Here the CDR3 reads CASRWTSDYNEQFF. The CDR3 DNA is TGTGCCAGCAGATGGACTAGCGATTACAATGAGCAGTTCTTC.

This clonotype was counted only a few times. This chain connects TRBV4-1 to TRBJ2-3; D tentatively reads TRBD1 or TRBD2 (6 bases each). V was pared by 0 bases and J by 4 bases, with 14 bases between. This CDR3 has 16 residues. Germline-derived CDR1 and CDR2 are MGHRA and YSYEKL. The CDR3 DNA sequence: TGCGCCAGCAGCCAAGACGGGGGCCCCCCGCCAGATACGCAGTATTTT. Its translation is CASSQDGGPPPDTQYF.

This clonotype was observed many times. V gene TRBV2 combines with J gene TRBJ1-5; D remains ambiguous. V was cut by 3 bases and J by 5 bases, with 8 bases left in between. This CDR3 is built from 13 residues. The V gene's germline CDR1 is SNHLY and CDR2 FYNNEI. CDR3 region: CASSDSRDQPQHF. CDR3 nucleotide sequence: TGTGCCAGCAGTGATTCGCGGGATCAGCCCCAGCATTTT. Full variable domain (outside the CDR3, taken from reference TRBV2 and TRBJ1-5): EPEVTQTPSHQVTQMGQEVILRCVPISNHLYFYWYRQILGQKVEFLVSFYNNEISEKSEIFDDQFSVERPDGSNFTLKIRSTKLEDSAMYFCASSDSRDQPQHFGDGTRLSIL.

This clonotype was seen at least ten times. This chain uses TRBV7-2 with TRBJ2-1; D remains unclear. The CDR3 length is 14 residues. The V gene's germline CDR1 is SGHTA and CDR2 FQGNSA. The V and J ends lost 0 bases and 4 bases respectively, with 7 bases between them. In DNA form, the CDR3 reads TGTGCCAGCAGCTTAGCCGGACGGTACAATGAGCAGTTCTTC. This translates into CASSLAGRYNEQFF.

This clonotype was found a few times. The DNA of the CDR3 is TGCAGTGCTAGAGACATAGCGGGGGGGCCGACAAATGAGCAGTTCTTC. Residues: CSARDIAGGPTNEQFF. The genes are TRBV20-1 and TRBJ2-1; 11 nucleotides align to TRBD2. The CDR3 loop spans 16 amino acids. Germline-derived CDR1 and CDR2 are DFQATT and SNEGSKA (reference sequence). V lost 0 bases to trimming and J lost 7 bases; unmatched junction nucleotides: 8.

This clonotype was seen repeatedly, ten times or more. The J gene is TRBJ2-7, the V gene TRBV27; TRBD2 might be the D (6 bases). Germline values: CDR1 MNHEY, CDR2 SMNVEV (reference sequence). Trimming took off 5 bases at V and 0 bases at J, with 14 bases between the two ends. The CDR3 consists of 15 residues. CDR3 in DNA: TGTGCCAGCAGTGCCCCGGGGGACCTCTCCTACGAGCAGTACTTC. Its protein product is CASSAPGDLSYEQYF.

The CDR3 region has the DNA TGTGCCAGCAATCGTCCGGGACAGGGCTTTGGCTACACCTTC. Amino acid sequence: CASNRPGQGFGYTF. The chain links TRBV28 to TRBJ1-2, with TRBD1 matching over 9 bases. The CDR3 runs 14 residues. The junction had 10 bases not matched to a gene; V was cut back by 7 bases and J by 7 bases. Germline V CDR1 and CDR2: MDHEN, SYDVKM.

The chain has TRBV7-9 and TRBJ1-3; D gene uncertain. The V and J ends lost 1 base and 3 bases respectively, with 13 bases between them. Germline V CDR1 and CDR2: SEHNR, FQNEAQ (reference sequence). The CDR3 runs 16 residues. CDR3: CASSLGVGHDGNTIYF. The CDR3 nucleotides read TGTGCCAGCAGCTTAGGTGTAGGTCATGATGGAAACACCATATATTTT. The entire variable domain, with the rest obtained from reference TRBV7-9 and TRBJ1-3, is as follows: DTGVSQNPRHKITKRGQNVTFRCDPISEHNRLYWYRQTLGQGPEFLTYFQNEAQLEKSRLLSDRFSAERPKGSFSTLEIQRTEQGDSAMYLCASSLGVGHDGNTIYFGEGSWLTVV.

This clonotype appeared many times. The chain combines TRBV2 with TRBJ2-5; 10 nucleotides line up with TRBD2. This CDR3 is 13 amino acids long. J was trimmed by 4 bases and V by 4 bases; bases with no gene match: 0. Germline loops: CDR1 SNHLY, CDR2 FYNNEI. CDR3 nucleotides: TGTGCCAGCAGTGGACTAGCGGGAGAGACCCAGTACTTC. This gives the protein CASSGLAGETQYF. Drawing the rest from reference TRBV2 and TRBJ2-5, the complete variable domain is EPEVTQTPSHQVTQMGQEVILRCVPISNHLYFYWYRQILGQKVEFLVSFYNNEISEKSEIFDDQFSVERPDGSNFTLKIRSTKLEDSAMYFCASSGLAGETQYFGPGTRLLVL.